Listed below are T cell receptor beta chains from one sample, sequenced in a study of blood T cells in healthy people across ages. TCRdb analysed the 5' RACE reads with MiXCR anew, one entry per CDR3 protein. The sample has some 900,000 distinct CDR3 sequences, 48% seen once; the top ten hold roughly an eighth. Sequencing was carried out using blood. Receptors were obtained from a man aged 25-40 years in good health. The CDR3 runs from the conserved cysteine through the conserved F or W. A D gene is named only where the DNA matches it firmly. For some rows the clone size is stated as once, few or many, or as a class when expanded; others skip it.

V	size	D	J	CDR3	DNA
TRBV12-3/TRBV12-4	-	-	TRBJ1-5	CASVEEGTQPQHF	TGTGCCAGCGTCGAGGAGGGAACTCAGCCCCAGCATTTT
TRBV3-1	few	-	TRBJ1-2	CASSQDGAGPWGYTF	TGTGCCAGCAGCCAAGATGGGGCAGGCCCTTGGGGCTACACCTTC
TRBV29-1	-	-	TRBJ2-7	CSVVNGAEQYF	TGCAGCGTTGTAAACGGGGCCGAGCAGTACTTC
TRBV28	few	TRBD1	TRBJ2-4	CASSRGQGNIQYF	TGTGCCAGCAGTCGGGGACAGGGAAACATTCAGTACTTC
TRBV11-2	-	-	TRBJ2-1	CASSLVKGGNEQFF	TGTGCCAGCAGCTTAGTTAAGGGAGGCAATGAGCAGTTCTTC
TRBV19	few	-	TRBJ2-7	CASSIGGHYEQYF	TGTGCCAGTAGTATAGGGGGCCACTACGAGCAGTACTTC
TRBV12-3/TRBV12-4	-	-	TRBJ2-3	CASRPESRGTDTQYF	TGTGCCAGCAGGCCAGAGAGCCGCGGCACAGATACGCAGTATTTT
TRBV2	-	-	TRBJ1-2	CASRKDYGYTF	TGTGCCAGCAGGAAAGACTATGGCTACACCTTC
TRBV29-1	-	TRBD1	TRBJ1-5	CSVEGQDNQPQHF	TGCAGCGTGGAAGGACAGGACAATCAGCCCCAGCATTTT
TRBV6-1	-	TRBD2	TRBJ2-6	CASSNPGTSGGFTSGANVLTF	TGTGCCAGCAGTAATCCCGGGACTAGCGGGGGGTTCACGTCTGGGGCCAACGTCCTGACTTTC
TRBV7-3	many	TRBD2	TRBJ2-1	CASSPPGTSSYNEQFF	TGTGCCAGCAGCCCCCCCGGGACTAGCTCCTACAATGAGCAGTTCTTC
TRBV7-2	-	-	TRBJ2-3	CASRWGLGTDTQYF	TGTGCCAGCCGGTGGGGGTTGGGCACAGATACGCAGTATTTT